The 5 T cell receptor beta chains listed next were all sequenced from one sample in a study of OX40 agonist ivuxolimab in advanced cancers. Using immunoSEQ multiplex PCR, the repertoire was profiled, and TCRdb retains in-frame clones only, with some absent. The sample has approximately 81,000 clones, roughly 86% seen once. Sequences were derived from CD4+ or CD8+ T cells sorted from blood, sampled in a trial of the OX40 agonist ivuxolimab. The receptor set was obtained from an adult with an advanced solid tumor such as melanoma, head and neck, liver or kidney cancer.

V gene TRBV29-1 combines with J gene TRBJ1-1; D is unresolved. V was clipped by 7 bases and J by 1 base, with 10 bases between them. This CDR3 spans 12 amino acids. The germline CDR1 and CDR2 sequences are SQVTM and ANQGSEA. CDR3 sequence (DNA): TGCAGCGGCAAACCGGGGAACACTGAAGCTTTCTTT. Protein sequence: CSGKPGNTEAFF.

The table lists this clone with a few counts. The chain couples TRBV6-5 to TRBJ1-5; no definite D call. Trimming stripped 6 bases from V and 6 bases from J, with 12 bases between. Germline loops: CDR1 MNHEY, CDR2 SVGAGI. CDR3 length: 13 residues. DNA of the CDR3: TGTGCCAGCAGCACCAGTCTCGGTCAGCCCCAGCATTTT. Residues: CASSTSLGQPQHF.

The chain couples TRBV5-4 to TRBJ2-1; D is unclear. Germline V CDR1 and CDR2: SGHNT, YYREEE (reference sequence). The CDR3 contains 15 residues. V shed 3 bases and J shed 4 bases, with 14 bases lying between them. CDR3 DNA: TGTGCCAGCAGCTCGCAGGCTGGGCTTTACAATGAGCAGTTCTTC. Translated, it gives CASSSQAGLYNEQFF.

The sample holds one count of this clone. The gene calls are TRBV5-1 and TRBJ2-5; D not resolved. The ends were cut back, 0 bases at V and 2 bases at J, with 8 bases in the middle. The CDR3 contains 14 residues. CDR1 SGHRS and CDR2 YFSETQ come from the germline V gene. The CDR3, as DNA: TGCGCCAGCAGCTTGGTACTTGGGCAAGAGACCCAGTACTTC. Amino acids: CASSLVLGQETQYF.

The chain joins TRBV4-2 to TRBJ2-2; no clear D. The germline CDR1 and CDR2 sequences are LGHNA and YNFKEQ. Trimming stripped 3 bases from V and 0 bases from J, with 11 bases between. This CDR3 spans 16 amino acids. DNA of the CDR3: TGTGCCAGCAGCCAGAGCTTTGCAGCGAACACCGGGGAGCTGTTTTTT. Protein sequence: CASSQSFAANTGELFF.